A selection of T cell receptor beta chains follows, all from one sample in a study of shared clonotypes between healthy human individuals. Repertoires were generated with immunoSEQ multiplex PCR, while TCRdb's copy carries only in-frame clones and drops some. The top ten hold 0.06% of the sample, which has some 500,000 clones, almost 97% seen once. Sequencing input: naive CD4+ T cells sorted from blood. The receptors derive from a woman aged 25 to 39 in good health. CDR3s leave out the opening cysteine and the closing phenylalanine or tryptophan.

j_call | v_call | cdr3_aa
TRBJ2-7 | TRBV28 | ASSRPGLGRYEQY
TRBJ1-5 | TRBV2 | ASSEGGAGNQPQH
TRBJ2-7 | TRBV15 | ATSRELAGGRDEQY
TRBJ2-5 | TRBV18 | ASSPGQGSRETQY
TRBJ2-5 | TRBV19 | ASSMGVIGETQY
TRBJ1-1 | TRBV6-5 | ASQDELSTEAF
TRBJ2-1 | TRBV7-9 | AGGRTGGGEQF
TRBJ2-5 | TRBV5-1 | ASSGEGLAGVETQY
TRBJ2-5 | TRBV6-5 | ASSYLGAETQY
TRBJ1-3 | TRBV28 | ASSFTASSGNTIY
TRBJ2-7 | TRBV6-6 | ASSLQGPLNYEQY
TRBJ2-7 | TRBV18 | ASSPVTSGSSIHEQY
. | TRBV7-9 | ASSPAGQTYEQY
TRBJ1-1 | TRBV7-9 | ASSSPGSTPPNTEAF
TRBJ2-7 | TRBV5-1 | ASSLSVGGRYEQY
TRBJ1-2 | TRBV15 | ATSRGGGQGDYGYT
TRBJ2-2 | TRBV5-4 | ASSLTSGSAAGELF
TRBJ2-3 | TRBV5-4 | ASSFRQGSTDTQY
TRBJ2-7 | TRBV6-5 | ASTPRDKGYEQY
TRBJ2-3 | TRBV30 | AWSVGPPGDTQY
TRBJ2-7 | TRBV6-9 | ASSYEGAQSYEQY
TRBJ2-5 | TRBV19 | ASSTPRGTQETQY
TRBJ2-7 | TRBV11-2 | ASSSLAAVYEQY
TRBJ1-1 | TRBV11-2 | ASSLDPGDRGHTEAF
TRBJ1-5 | TRBV7-9 | ASSFGRDQPQH
TRBJ2-2 | TRBV6-6 | ASSYRREGHTGELF
TRBJ1-2 | TRBV7-9 | ASSLAGQGGYT
TRBJ1-4 | TRBV28 | ASSFYGQTRTELF
TRBJ2-1 | TRBV5-1 | ASSLVGGPTWEQF
TRBJ1-1 | TRBV27 | ASRPEHNREDTEAF
TRBJ2-3 | TRBV6-5 | ASNPSGRFADTQY
TRBJ1-5 | TRBV11-2 | ASSLAGGEQPQH
TRBJ2-5 | TRBV23-1 | ASSLRSIYQETQY
TRBJ2-3 | TRBV5-1 | ASSLELGGLDIMYTQY